This TCR beta chain was profiled in a study of blood T cells in healthy people across ages. This clonotype appeared a few times. Sample-barcoded 5' priming and a J-beta primer mix drove a second PCR of about 6 to 11 cycles. One entry per CDR3 protein results from TCRdb running MiXCR on the 5' RACE reads. The sample contains 730,000 or so distinct CDR3 sequences, roughly two fifths of which appear only once. Per the germline V gene, CDR1 is SGHAT and CDR2 is FQNNGV. The CDR3 is made up of 14 amino acids. V shed 2 bases and J shed 0 bases, with 8 bases lying between them. Every sample had a minimum of 6 million PBMCs isolated.

The V call is TRBV11-2, the J call TRBJ2-7; tentative D call: TRBD2 (6 bases). Material for sequencing was blood. The sequence was obtained from a woman aged 60 to 75 in good health. The CDR3 reads CASSLPGASYEQYF. The CDR3 bases are TGTGCCAGCAGCTTACCGGGAGCCTCCTACGAGCAGTACTTC.